This T cell receptor beta chain was captured in a study of identical twins. Study-level points and caveats: Excess sharing by twins proved weaker in beta out-of-frame sequences.

V shed 5 bases, J shed 9 bases, and the junction held 12 bases outside the gene matches. CDR1 SGHVS and CDR2 FNYEAQ come from the germline V gene. This CDR3 contains 16 residues. Every sampled donor was Caucasian and healthy. Via MiXCR, TCRdb re-called the 5' RACE reads, giving one row per CDR3 protein. Here the sample spans approximately 230,000 distinct CDR3 sequences, over 5.5% being singletons. In its sample, this clonotype was seen many times. The antigen remains unidentified. These data are also associated with another study on T cells expressing NK-cell markers. That work adds: Topping the CD3+CD56-NKG2C+ fraction as well were these clonotypes, in a few donors.

Sample: CD8+ T cells sorted from blood. This receptor was identified in a woman under 30 in good health. The J gene is TRBJ2-1, the V gene TRBV7-6; 11 bases line up with TRBD1. CDR3: CASSLTMDRGQGEQFF. The CDR3 region has the DNA TGTGCCAGCAGCCTGACCATGGACAGGGGGCAGGGTGAGCAGTTCTTC.